Listed below are T cell receptor beta chains from one sample, sequenced in a study of blood T cell repertoires in COVID-19. Profiled with immunoSEQ multiplex PCR; TCRdb holds only in-frame clones, not every one. The table has under 500,000 clones, 85% to 90% seen once. The sequenced material came from PBMCs or T cells enriched from blood (not recorded which). These receptors were collected from a man aged 25 to 40 who had recovered from COVID-19. Each CDR3 is given with its conserved first and last residue. The D gene is left open where the match is weak. Clone size is not always given. Where it is, it says once, few, many or a class for expanded clones.

d_call j_call v_call clone_size cdr3_length cdr3_aa cdr3_nt
TRBD2 TRBJ2-7 TRBV10-2 few 15 CASSTDRSGGNEQYF TGCGCCAGCAGTACCGACCGATCGGGGGGAAACGAGCAGTACTTC
TRBD1 TRBJ2-7 TRBV7-2 . 14 CASSFGTGSYEQYF TGTGCCAGCAGCTTCGGGACAGGATCCTACGAGCAGTACTTC
TRBD1 TRBJ1-4 TRBV7-9 . 15 CASSLGTGWDEKLFF TGTGCCAGCAGCTTAGGGACAGGGTGGGATGAAAAACTGTTTTTT
TRBD2 TRBJ2-1 TRBV19 . 13 CASRTSGVHEQFF TGTGCCAGTAGGACTAGCGGGGTCCATGAGCAGTTCTTC
TRBD1 TRBJ1-1 TRBV19 . 15 CASSSQDRGYTEAFF TGTGCCAGTAGCAGCCAGGACAGGGGGTATACTGAAGCTTTCTTT
TRBD1 TRBJ1-2 TRBV10-3 . 13 CATWTGANYGYTF TGTGCCACCTGGACAGGGGCCAACTATGGCTACACCTTC
. TRBJ1-1 TRBV6-5 few 12 CASQTVNTEAFF TGTGCCAGTCAGACAGTGAACACTGAAGCTTTCTTT
. TRBJ2-2 TRBV29-1 . 12 CSVEVQTGELFF TGCAGCGTTGAGGTGCAGACCGGGGAGCTGTTTTTT
. TRBJ1-5 TRBV6-1 . 14 CASSEWGGNQPQHF TGTGCCAGCAGTGAATGGGGGGGTAATCAGCCCCAGCATTTT
TRBD1 TRBJ2-3 TRBV11-2 once 17 CASSLGGLRGRTDTQYF TGTGCCAGCAGCTTAGGTGGCCTCAGGGGGCGGACAGATACGCAGTATTTT
TRBD2 TRBJ2-6 TRBV29-1 . 15 CSGLAGAPGANVLTF TGCAGCGGACTAGCGGGAGCCCCCGGGGCCAACGTCCTGACTTTC
. TRBJ1-1 TRBV6-5 few 13 CASSYSSTLEAFF TGTGCCAGCAGTTACTCTTCGACTCTGGAAGCTTTCTTT
. TRBJ1-4 TRBV7-9 . 13 CASTREGRGKLFF TGTGCCAGCACCAGGGAGGGGAGGGGAAAACTGTTTTTT
TRBD1 TRBJ1-2 TRBV5-4 . 14 CASRDDRVGYGYTF TGTGCCAGCAGAGATGACAGGGTGGGCTATGGCTACACCTTC
. TRBJ1-4 TRBV28 . 15 CASSFGRSSGEKLFF TGTGCCAGCAGTTTTGGCAGGTCCTCTGGGGAAAAACTGTTTTTT
TRBD2 TRBJ2-2 TRBV30 . 13 CARSGGRTGELFF TGTGCCCGTAGCGGGGGCCGCACCGGGGAGCTGTTTTTT
TRBD1 TRBJ1-5 TRBV6-5 . 14 CASSPDRGNQPQHF TGTGCCAGCAGTCCAGACAGGGGCAATCAGCCCCAGCATTTT
TRBD1 TRBJ1-2 TRBV10-3 . 17 CAISEPTPGQGGEGYTF TGTGCCATCAGTGAGCCCACTCCGGGACAGGGGGGTGAGGGCTACACCTTC